This is a list of T cell receptor beta chains from one sample in a study of blood T cell repertoires in COVID-19. Some clones are missing from TCRdb's copy, which holds only in-frame ones; the method was immunoSEQ multiplex PCR. The repertoire holds about 130,000 clones, with 90% as singletons. Source material: peripheral blood. All receptors derive from a man in his sixties with COVID-19, enrolled during active disease. Each CDR3 is given with its conserved first and last residue. The D gene is left open where the match is weak. A row's size may be missing; if present it is once, few, many or a size class.

>NA|14|TRBJ1-2|TRBV14|NA
CASSQDLFEGGYTF
TGTGCCAGCAGCCAAGACTTGTTCGAGGGTGGCTACACCTTC
>NA|13|TRBJ2-5|TRBV30|TRBD1
CAWSSGQGGTQYF
TGTGCCTGGAGTTCAGGACAGGGTGGGACCCAGTACTTC
>NA|13|TRBJ2-7|TRBV2|NA
CASHGDMPYEQYF
TGTGCCAGCCATGGGGACATGCCCTACGAGCAGTACTTC
>NA|13|TRBJ1-3|TRBV5-4|NA
CASSLDRENTIYF
TGTGCCAGCAGCTTGGACCGGGAAAACACCATATATTTT
>NA|16|TRBJ2-6|TRBV19|TRBD2
CASELAGSSGANVLTF
TGTGCCAGTGAACTAGCGGGTTCCTCTGGGGCCAACGTCCTGACTTTC
>few|13|TRBJ1-2|TRBV7-2|NA
CASSPGLLYGYTF
TGTGCCAGCAGCCCGGGACTCCTCTATGGCTACACCTTC
>NA|16|TRBJ1-3|TRBV6-6|NA
CASSYPGQLSGNTIYF
TGTGCCAGCAGTTACCCCGGACAGCTCTCTGGAAACACCATATATTTT
>NA|14|TRBJ2-1|TRBV7-2|TRBD2
CASSSLSRLAGQFF
TGTGCCAGCAGCTCGCTCTCGCGGCTAGCGGGGCAGTTCTTC
>NA|15|TRBJ1-3|TRBV7-2|TRBD1
CASSRRGSSGNTIYF
TGTGCCAGCAGCCGCAGGGGGAGCTCTGGAAACACCATATATTTT
>once|16|TRBJ1-2|TRBV4-2|NA
CASSQDRGGVPYGYTF
TGTGCCAGCAGCCAAGATCGAGGAGGGGTTCCTTATGGCTACACCTTC
>NA|18|TRBJ2-1|TRBV9|NA
CASTGTPAEGQSYNEQFF
TGTGCCAGCACGGGTACCCCCGCGGAGGGACAGAGCTACAATGAGCAGTTCTTC
>NA|15|TRBJ2-6|TRBV7-2|NA
CASSLGATGANVLTF
TGTGCCAGCAGCTTAGGGGCCACTGGGGCCAACGTCCTGACTTTC
>once|16|TRBJ2-3|TRBV19|TRBD1
CASSRRVTGGTDTQYF
TGTGCCAGTAGCCGGAGGGTGACAGGGGGGACAGATACGCAGTATTTT
>NA|18|TRBJ2-6|TRBV5-1|TRBD1
CASSLVGTGDPGANVLTF
TGCGCCAGCAGCTTGGTAGGGACAGGGGATCCCGGGGCCAACGTCCTGACTTTC
>NA|13|TRBJ1-6|TRBV5-5|NA
CASSKGDRSPLHF
TGTGCCAGCAGCAAAGGGGATAGGTCACCCCTCCACTTT
>NA|20|TRBJ2-3|TRBV10-3|TRBD1
CAISGLGGQGDFRSTDTQYF
TGTGCCATCAGTGGTCTAGGCGGACAGGGGGATTTTAGGAGCACAGATACGCAGTATTTT
>NA|14|TRBJ1-5|TRBV7-9|NA
CASSLESSGQPQHF
TGTGCCAGCAGCTTAGAGTCTTCGGGTCAGCCCCAGCATTTT
>NA|15|TRBJ2-3|TRBV3-1/TRBV3-2|TRBD2
CASSPRLAGTDTQYF
TGTGCCAGCAGCCCGCGACTAGCGGGCACAGATACGCAGTATTTT
>NA|13|TRBJ2-4|TRBV11-2|TRBD1
CASSLGQENIQYF
TGTGCCAGCAGCTTGGGACAGGAAAACATTCAGTACTTC
>NA|13|TRBJ1-6|TRBV28|NA
CASRSGSNSPLHF
TGTGCCAGCAGGTCGGGAAGTAATTCACCCCTCCACTTT
>NA|13|TRBJ1-1|TRBV6-2/TRBV6-3|NA
CASSTGGDTEAFF
TGTGCCAGCAGTACGGGGGGAGACACTGAAGCTTTCTTT
>NA|15|TRBJ2-7|TRBV6-5|NA
CASSPQVISSYEQYF
TGTGCCAGCAGTCCGCAGGTAATCAGCTCCTACGAGCAGTACTTC
>NA|14|TRBJ2-5|TRBV5-8|NA
CASSLQAGPETQYF
TGTGCCAGCAGCTTGCAGGCAGGGCCAGAGACCCAGTACTTC
>NA|19|TRBJ2-1|TRBV7-9|TRBD2
CASSSHPRLAGGLDNEQFF
TGTGCCAGCAGCTCACATCCAAGACTAGCCGGGGGTTTGGACAATGAGCAGTTCTTC
>NA|15|TRBJ2-7|TRBV18|NA
CASSPPSGVGHEQYF
TGTGCCAGCTCACCACCCTCAGGGGTCGGTCACGAGCAGTACTTC
>NA|14|TRBJ2-6|TRBV11-3|NA
CASSLYSGANVLTF
TGTGCCAGCAGCCTATACTCTGGGGCCAACGTCCTGACTTTC
>NA|16|TRBJ2-1|TRBV27|TRBD2
CASSFPTSGRGNEQFF
TGTGCCAGCAGTTTCCCGACTAGCGGGAGGGGGAATGAGCAGTTCTTC
>NA|15|TRBJ1-2|TRBV4-1|TRBD1
CASSQQGQGGYGYTF
TGCGCCAGCAGCCAACAGGGACAGGGGGGATATGGCTACACCTTC
>NA|15|TRBJ1-1|TRBV3-1/TRBV3-2|TRBD1
CASSPRTGGNTEAFF
TGTGCCAGCAGCCCACGGACAGGGGGGAACACTGAAGCTTTCTTT
>NA|17|TRBJ1-6|TRBV27|NA
CASSLDFDSSYNSPLHF
TGTGCCAGCAGTTTAGATTTCGACAGCTCCTATAATTCACCCCTCCACTTT
>NA|15|TRBJ2-2|TRBV19|NA
CASSIETANTGELFF
TGTGCCAGTAGCATAGAGACAGCAAACACCGGGGAGCTGTTTTTT
>NA|14|TRBJ2-7|TRBV6-2/TRBV6-3|TRBD2
CASSTWTSPHEQYF
TGTGCCAGCAGTACGTGGACTAGTCCCCACGAGCAGTACTTC
>NA|14|TRBJ2-2|TRBV5-1|TRBD1
CASSFDRGPGELFF
TGCGCCAGCAGCTTTGACAGGGGCCCCGGGGAGCTGTTTTTT
>NA|14|TRBJ2-1|TRBV16|NA
CASSQYGVSDEQFF
TGTGCCAGCAGCCAATATGGAGTAAGCGATGAGCAGTTCTTC
>NA|14|TRBJ1-6|TRBV14|NA
CASSQGRGNSPLHF
TGTGCCAGCAGCCAGGGGCGAGGAAATTCACCCCTCCACTTT
>once|14|TRBJ2-2|TRBV29-1|TRBD1
CSARGTGGIGELFF
TGCAGCGCCAGGGGGACAGGGGGCATCGGGGAGCTGTTTTTT
>NA|14|TRBJ1-3|TRBV10-1|TRBD1
CASSRDSSGNTIYF
TGCGCCAGCAGCAGGGACAGCTCTGGAAACACCATATATTTT
>NA|13|TRBJ2-7|TRBV12-3/TRBV12-4|TRBD1
CASSFGQGAEQYF
TGTGCCAGCAGTTTCGGACAGGGGGCCGAGCAGTACTTC
>NA|15|TRBJ2-5|TRBV10-3|NA
CAIRPDSLGFETQYF
TGTGCCATCAGACCGGACAGCCTGGGTTTTGAGACCCAGTACTTC
>NA|14|TRBJ1-4|TRBV7-8|TRBD1
CASRTGGGEEKLFF
TGTGCCAGCAGGACAGGGGGGGGCGAGGAAAAACTGTTTTTT
>once|14|TRBJ2-5|TRBV10-1|NA
CASSESDSKETQYF
TGCGCCAGCAGTGAGTCCGACAGTAAAGAGACCCAGTACTTC
>NA|12|TRBJ1-2|TRBV18|NA
CASSEGGYGYTF
TGTGCCAGCTCAGAGGGAGGATATGGCTACACCTTC
>NA|14|TRBJ1-1|TRBV10-3|TRBD1
CAISGGQRNTEAFF
TGTGCCATCAGTGGGGGACAGAGAAACACTGAAGCTTTCTTT
>once|16|TRBJ1-3|TRBV5-5|NA
CASSLVTGPSGNTIYF
TGTGCCAGCAGCTTGGTTACGGGTCCATCTGGAAACACCATATATTTT
>NA|15|TRBJ1-3|TRBV7-2|NA
CASSLGAGAGNTIYF
TGTGCCAGCAGCTTAGGGGCAGGGGCTGGAAACACCATATATTTT
>once|15|TRBJ2-3|TRBV7-8|TRBD1
CASSLGQFSTDTQYF
TGTGCCAGCAGCTTGGGACAGTTTAGCACAGATACGCAGTATTTT
>NA|12|TRBJ1-3|TRBV7-9|NA
CASGLDSNTIYF
TGTGCCAGCGGCCTCGACTCAAACACCATATATTTT
>NA|15|TRBJ2-2|TRBV2|NA
CASSGSRTGAGELFF
TGTGCCAGCAGTGGGTCCAGGACGGGAGCCGGGGAGCTGTTTTTT
>NA|16|TRBJ1-3|TRBV2|TRBD1
CASSTPTGETGNTIYF
TGTGCCAGCAGCACTCCTACAGGGGAAACTGGAAACACCATATATTTT
>NA|11|TRBJ2-7|TRBV28|NA
CASSSYGLLYF
TGTGCCAGCAGTTCTTACGGTCTGCTGTACTTC
>NA|15|TRBJ1-2|TRBV19|NA
CASSIAGQNNYGYTF
TGTGCCAGTAGTATAGCAGGCCAGAATAACTATGGCTACACCTTC
>NA|12|TRBJ2-1|TRBV11-3|NA
CATSNSYNEQFF
TGTGCCACTTCTAACTCCTACAATGAGCAGTTCTTC
>NA|12|TRBJ1-2|TRBV24-1|TRBD1
CATSETGSGYTF
TGTGCCACCAGTGAGACAGGGAGCGGCTACACCTTC
>NA|14|TRBJ2-7|TRBV30|TRBD1
CAWSLDRGRYEQYF
TGTGCCTGGAGTTTAGACAGGGGGCGGTACGAGCAGTACTTC
>NA|13|TRBJ1-4|TRBV6-2/TRBV6-3|NA
CASSTTVNEKLFF
TGTGCCAGCAGTACGACAGTTAATGAAAAACTGTTTTTT
>NA|13|TRBJ2-7|TRBV5-1|TRBD2
CASGLAGPVEQYF
TGCGCCAGCGGACTAGCGGGACCCGTCGAGCAGTACTTC
>once|16|TRBJ1-4|TRBV30|NA
CAWSPSLGVTNEKLFF
TGTGCCTGGAGTCCTTCGCTCGGGGTGACCAATGAAAAACTGTTTTTT
>NA|16|TRBJ1-5|TRBV6-4|TRBD1
CASSDSDRGSNQPQHF
TGTGCCAGCAGTGACTCCGACAGGGGTAGCAATCAGCCCCAGCATTTT